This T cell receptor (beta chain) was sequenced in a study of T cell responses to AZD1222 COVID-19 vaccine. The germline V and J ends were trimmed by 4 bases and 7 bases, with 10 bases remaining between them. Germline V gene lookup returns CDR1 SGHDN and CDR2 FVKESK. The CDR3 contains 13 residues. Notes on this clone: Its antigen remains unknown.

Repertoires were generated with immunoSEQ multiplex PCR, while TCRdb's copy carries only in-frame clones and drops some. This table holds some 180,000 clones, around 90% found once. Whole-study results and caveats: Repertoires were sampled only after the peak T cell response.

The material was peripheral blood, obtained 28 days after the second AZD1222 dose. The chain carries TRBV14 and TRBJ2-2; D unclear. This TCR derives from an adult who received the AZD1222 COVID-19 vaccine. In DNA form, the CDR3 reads TGTGCCAGCAGCCCCCTGAGTGGCGGGGAGCTGTTTTTT. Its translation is CASSPLSGGELFF.